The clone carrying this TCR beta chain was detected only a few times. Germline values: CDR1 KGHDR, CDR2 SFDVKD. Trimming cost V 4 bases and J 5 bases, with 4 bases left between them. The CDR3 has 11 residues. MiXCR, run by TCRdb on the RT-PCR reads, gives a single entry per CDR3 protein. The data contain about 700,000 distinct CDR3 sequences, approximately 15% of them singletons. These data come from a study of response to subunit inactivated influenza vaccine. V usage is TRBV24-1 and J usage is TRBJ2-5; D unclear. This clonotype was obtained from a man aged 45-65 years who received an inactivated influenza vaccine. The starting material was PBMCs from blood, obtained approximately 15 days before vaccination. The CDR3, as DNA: TGTGCCACCAGTGACCGGGAGACCCAGTACTTC. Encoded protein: CATSDRETQYF.